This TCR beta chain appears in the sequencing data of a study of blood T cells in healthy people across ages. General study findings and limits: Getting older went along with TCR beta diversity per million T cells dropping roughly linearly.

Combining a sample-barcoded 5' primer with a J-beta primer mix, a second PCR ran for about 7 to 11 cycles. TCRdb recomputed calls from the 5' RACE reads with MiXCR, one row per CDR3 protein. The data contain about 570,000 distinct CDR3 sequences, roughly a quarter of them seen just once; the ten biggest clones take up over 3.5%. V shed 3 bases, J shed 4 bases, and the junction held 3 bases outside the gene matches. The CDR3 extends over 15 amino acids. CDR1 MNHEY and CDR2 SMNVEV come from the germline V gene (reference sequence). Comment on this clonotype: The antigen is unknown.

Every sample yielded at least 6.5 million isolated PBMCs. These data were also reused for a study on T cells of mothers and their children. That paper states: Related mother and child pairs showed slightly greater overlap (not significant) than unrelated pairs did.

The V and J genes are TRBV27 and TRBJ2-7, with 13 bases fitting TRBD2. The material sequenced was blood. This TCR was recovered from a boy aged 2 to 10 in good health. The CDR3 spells CASSFLLAGGYEQYF. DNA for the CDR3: TGTGCCAGCAGTTTCTTACTAGCGGGGGGGTACGAGCAGTACTTC.